Listed here are 10 T cell receptor beta chains from one sample, sequenced in a study of monozygotic twins with inflammatory bowel disease. No DNA is given; TCRdb re-called the 5' RACE reads and lists each CDR3 protein once. The sample has over 350,000 distinct CDR3 sequences, and its top ten clones hold just over 2.5%. Source material: blood. The receptor source for this set is a human donor with ulcerative colitis or Crohn's disease, or a healthy co-twin of an affected twin (not recorded which).

The J gene is TRBJ2-3, the V gene TRBV10-3; TCRdb's D gene call, TRBD2, goes unchecked for lack of DNA. The CDR3 loop spans 18 amino acids. Germline CDR1 and CDR2: ENHRY and SYGVKD. The chain's CDR3 is CAISEGLVAGIGTDTQYF.

The gene calls are TRBV7-9 and TRBJ2-7. Per germline, CDR1 SEHNR and CDR2 FQNEAQ (reference sequence). This CDR3 has 12 residues. CDR3 in amino acids: CASSSSSLEQYF.

The J gene is TRBJ2-7, the V gene TRBV7-9; the D call from TCRdb, TRBD2, cannot be confirmed without DNA. The CDR3 contains 17 residues. Germline CDR1 and CDR2: SEHNR and FQNEAQ (reference sequence). The CDR3 here is CASSPLASGGDFYEQYF.

This sequence joins TRBV11-2 and TRBJ2-5; TCRdb's D call, TRBD1, is unchecked because there is no DNA. From germline, CDR1 is SGHAT and CDR2 FQNNGV. The CDR3 contains 20 residues. This CDR3 reads CASSLVRGSAGDSSAETQYF. The variable domain in full, completed from reference TRBV11-2 and TRBJ2-5, reads EAGVAQSPRYKIIEKRQSVAFWCNPISGHATLYWYQQILGQGPKLLIQFQNNGVVDDSQLPKDRFSAERLKGVDSTLKIQPAKLEDSAVYLCASSLVRGSAGDSSAETQYFGPGTRLLVL.

This chain links TRBV5-1 with TRBJ2-3. Germline CDR1 SGHRS, CDR2 YFSETQ. The CDR3 length is 14 residues. The CDR3 here is CASSFLEDTDTQYF.

The chain carries TRBV3-1 and TRBJ2-1; TCRdb picks TRBD1, but there is no DNA to check that call. Germline values: CDR1 LGHDT, CDR2 YNNKEL (reference sequence). CDR3 length: 17 residues. Here the CDR3 reads CASSQLHRDRGRNEQFF.

This chain joins TRBV5-1 and TRBJ2-5; TCRdb proposes TRBD2, but this gene call is untestable without DNA. The CDR3 length is 14 residues. The V gene's germline CDR1 is SGHRS and CDR2 YFSETQ. The CDR3 is CASSPGGVSETQYF.

V is TRBV6-1 and J is TRBJ2-3; the D call of TRBD1 rests on TCRdb alone, since no DNA is present to check it. CDR1 is MNHNS, CDR2 SASEGT, per germline. This CDR3 has 15 amino acids. This CDR3 is CASSHRAGNTDTQYF.

V usage is TRBV12-3 or TRBV12-4 and J usage is TRBJ2-1; TCRdb returns TRBD1, unconfirmable since there is no DNA. CDR3 size: 15 residues. This chain's CDR3 is CASRYRDRGLWEQFF.

V is TRBV6-1 and J is TRBJ2-3; TCRdb reports TRBD2, a call that lacks DNA to check it against. Germline V gene lookup returns CDR1 MNHNS and CDR2 SASEGT. The CDR3 is 15 amino acids. The CDR3 reads CASSIRTEGTDTQYF.